The T cell receptor (beta chain) under discussion was sequenced for a study of early T cells in non-severe SARS-CoV-2 infection. About the study: Sequencing used unsorted whole-blood bulk RNA, so chains lack pairing.

A single record per CDR3 protein comes from TCRdb applying MiXCR to the 5' RACE reads. The sample shows roughly 38,000 distinct CDR3 sequences, 4.5% to 7.5% of them seen only once. V dropped 1 base and J dropped 4; count of bases not matched to a gene: 6. The V gene's germline CDR1 is GTSNPN and CDR2 SVGIG (reference sequence). There are 14 residues in the CDR3. This clonotype occurred many times. Sequenced input: whole blood. This chain uses TRBV30 with TRBJ1-2; the match to TRBD1 covers 7 bases. The source of this sequence is an adult who was a healthcare worker with PCR-confirmed SARS-CoV-2 infection or an uninfected control (not recorded which). The CDR3 spells CAWSAGGGFYGYTF. In nucleotides, the CDR3 is TGTGCCTGGAGTGCAGGGGGAGGGTTCTATGGCTACACCTTC.